One and the same sample provided the 29 T cell receptor beta chains below, sequenced in a study of cytomegalovirus exposure and HLA in healthy donors. The PCR employed 60 Vbeta primers together with 13 Jbeta primers. TCRdb's copy holds only in-frame clones and misses some; the assay was immunoSEQ multiplex PCR. The profile shows about 140,000 clones, around four fifths of them singletons. The sample was PBMCs. The receptors here all came from a man aged 30 to 39 in good health.

This clone appeared once. The chain recombines TRBV19 with TRBJ2-7, with a possible D match to TRBD2 (6 bases). The CDR3 loop spans 14 amino acids. Germline assignment: CDR1 LNHDA and CDR2 SQIVND (reference sequence). The ends were cut back, 3 bases at V and 7 bases at J, with 16 bases in the middle. CDR3 sequence: CASSIGGMGPEQYF. The CDR3 nucleotides read TGTGCCAGTAGTATTGGCGGGATGGGACCTGAGCAGTACTTC.

The V and J genes are TRBV10-3 and TRBJ2-7; tentative D call: TRBD2 (7 bases). The CDR3 loop spans 13 amino acids. Germline CDR1 reads ENHRY; CDR2 reads SYGVKD. V shed 4 bases and J shed 6 bases, with 13 bases lying between them. The CDR3 DNA is TGTGCCATCAGTGGACGGGGGGCTCGCGAGCAGTACTTC. It is translated as CAISGRGAREQYF.

The chain combines TRBV5-1 with TRBJ1-1; 9 bases align to TRBD1. V lost 4 bases to trimming and J lost 6 bases; unmatched junction nucleotides: 10. Germline lookup yields CDR1 SGHRS and CDR2 YFSETQ. The CDR3 sequence is 15 residues long. CDR3 residues: CASSKEDRGIAEAFF. In nucleotides, the CDR3 is TGCGCCAGCAGCAAAGAGGACAGGGGAATAGCTGAAGCTTTCTTT.

The chain recombines TRBV7-9 with TRBJ1-1, with D unclear. The germline V gene has CDR1 SEHNR and CDR2 FQNEAQ (reference sequence). The CDR3 is 13 residues long. Trimming stripped 3 bases from V and 0 bases from J, with 5 bases between. DNA of the CDR3: TGTGCCAGCAGCTTCCACATGAACACTGAAGCTTTCTTT. It encodes CASSFHMNTEAFF.

The chain links TRBV15 to TRBJ1-4; D unresolved. Trimming removed 0 bases from V and 7 bases from J, with 6 bases in between. This CDR3 spans 13 amino acids. CDR1 and CDR2 from the germline V gene are LNHNV and YYDKDF (reference sequence). The CDR3 DNA sequence: TGTGCCACCAGCAGAGACGAGGCTGAAAAACTGTTTTTT. Translation: CATSRDEAEKLFF.

This chain joins TRBV6-5 and TRBJ2-4; possibly TRBD2 for D (7 bases). Germline CDR1 and CDR2: MNHEY and SVGAGI. Trimming removed 0 bases from V and 8 bases from J, with 17 bases in between. This CDR3 spans 16 amino acids. CDR3 bases: TGTGCCAGCAGTTACTCGAAATGGGGGGGCACCGACATTCAGTACTTC. Translation gives CASSYSKWGGTDIQYF.

V and J are TRBV27 and TRBJ2-2; D remains unclear. The length of the CDR3 is 15 residues. Germline CDR1 reads MNHEY; CDR2 reads SMNVEV (reference sequence). The germline V and J ends were trimmed by 5 bases and 2 bases, with 12 bases remaining between them. CDR3 bases: TGTGCCAGCAGTACCCACGCGATTAACACCGGGGAGCTGTTTTTT. It encodes CASSTHAINTGELFF.

This clone was recorded only once. The chain combines TRBV6-5 with TRBJ2-2; TRBD2 aligns across 9 bases. Germline V lookup: CDR1 MNHEY, CDR2 SVGAGI. V gave up 0 bases and J gave up 4 bases; unmatched junction bases: 3. The CDR3 runs to 16 residues. The CDR3 DNA sequence: TGTGCCAGCAGTTACTCGACTAGCGGTATCACCGGGGAGCTGTTTTTT. Amino acid sequence: CASSYSTSGITGELFF.

The V call is TRBV28, the J call TRBJ2-7; TRBD1 is a possible D gene (5 bases). Germline V gene lookup returns CDR1 MDHEN and CDR2 SYDVKM. V was pared by 4 bases and J by 4 bases, with 8 bases between. The CDR3 is made up of 12 amino acids. The CDR3, as DNA: TGTGCCAGCAGTTCGACAGTTTACGAGCAGTACTTC. Encoded protein: CASSSTVYEQYF.

The chain uses TRBV9 and TRBJ1-3; 8 positions agree with TRBD1. The CDR3 loop spans 15 amino acids. The junction had 3 bases not matched to a gene; V was cut back by 3 bases and J by 1 base. Per the germline V gene, CDR1 is SGDLS and CDR2 is YYNGEE. CDR3 nucleotides: TGTGCCAGCAGCGCCGGGACAGGTTCTGGAAACACCATATATTTT. Its protein product is CASSAGTGSGNTIYF.

The chain joins TRBV6-5 to TRBJ2-5, with 8 bases that match TRBD1. Germline values: CDR1 MNHEY, CDR2 SVGAGI. The CDR3 runs to 14 residues. Trimming cost V 7 bases and J 5 bases; bases outside gene matches: 9. CDR3 residues: CASKGTGSEETQYF. In nucleotides, the CDR3 is TGTGCCAGCAAAGGGACAGGCTCAGAGGAGACCCAGTACTTC.

This rearrangement joins TRBV4-1 to TRBJ2-1; D is ambiguous. Germline-derived CDR1 and CDR2 are MGHRA and YSYEKL. The V gene lost 4 bases and the J gene lost 6 bases, with 13 bases spanning the gap. This CDR3 has 14 residues. CDR3 nucleotides: TGCGCCAGCAGCCCGTATACAGAATCCAATGAGCAGTTCTTC. Its protein product is CASSPYTESNEQFF.

This clone turned up a few times. The J gene is TRBJ2-3, the V gene TRBV21-1; no check of the table's D call, TRBD2, against the DNA was made. TRBV21-1 is a known pseudogene. There are 14 residues in the CDR3. CDR3 DNA: TGTGCCAGCAGCAATCGGCCTAGCAGAGATACGCAGTATTTT. It translates to CASSNRPSRDTQYF.

This clone was found a few times. The chain combines TRBV7-9 with TRBJ2-5, with 7 bases fitting TRBD1. V trimming: 2 bases; J trimming: 9 bases; junction bases outside the gene matches: 9. Germline CDR1 reads SEHNR; CDR2 reads FQNEAQ (reference sequence). This CDR3 spans 14 amino acids. The CDR3 DNA is TGTGCCAGCAGCTTAAACAGGGGTACTACGTCCCAGTACTTC. Amino acids: CASSLNRGTTSQYF.

The chain links TRBV28 to TRBJ2-7; D is possibly TRBD2 (6 bases). Trimming took off 5 bases at V and 4 bases at J, with 21 bases between the two ends. The CDR3 extends over 16 amino acids. Germline loops: CDR1 MDHEN, CDR2 SYDVKM. The CDR3 here is CASSPSGARGLYEQYF. The CDR3 nucleotides read TGTGCCAGCAGTCCTTCGGGAGCCCGGGGGTTATACGAGCAGTACTTC.

V is TRBV7-3 and J is TRBJ2-1; D call uncertain. Trimming took off 5 bases at V and 10 bases at J, with 21 bases between the two ends. CDR3 size: 15 residues. Germline assignment: CDR1 SGHTA and CDR2 FQGTGA. CDR3 nucleotides: TGTGCCAGCAGCCCCTCCCGGATAGCCCAGAGGGAGCAGTTCTTC. Translating it yields CASSPSRIAQREQFF.

Worth noting for this clone: Other nucleotide sequences in the sample specify the same CDR3. The chain joins TRBV7-2 to TRBJ2-7; D is ambiguous. The CDR3 sequence is 11 residues long. The V and J ends lost 5 bases and 0 bases respectively, with 2 bases between them. Germline assignment: CDR1 SGHTA and CDR2 FQGNSA. The CDR3 reads CASSRSYEQYF. The CDR3 DNA sequence: TGTGCCAGCAGCCGCTCCTACGAGCAGTACTTC. Using reference TRBV7-2 and TRBJ2-7 for the parts outside the CDR3, the full variable domain is GAGVSQSPSNKVTEKGKDVELRCDPISGHTALYWYRQSLGQGLEFLIYFQGNSAPDKSGLPSDRFSAERTGGSVSTLTIQRTQQEDSAVYLCASSRSYEQYFGPGTRLTVT.

V usage is TRBV12-1 and J usage is TRBJ1-5; the table's D call, TRBD1, has no DNA check behind it. TRBV12-1 is described as a pseudogene. The CDR3 totals 19 residues. The CDR3 DNA reads as TGTGCCAGCAGCGGTGGGTGGGACAGGGGAAGTGAGGGCAATCAGCCCCAGCATTTT. Translated: CASSGGWDRGSEGNQPQHF.

The rearrangement joins TRBV29-1 to TRBJ2-2; D is undetermined. Germline values: CDR1 SQVTM, CDR2 ANQGSEA. The CDR3 runs 13 residues. Between the trimmed V and J ends, which lost 1 base and 6 bases, there was a span of 9 bases. The CDR3, as DNA: TGCAGCGTTGAAGTGGTCCGCGCCGGGGAGCTGTTTTTT. Amino acids: CSVEVVRAGELFF.

V is TRBV28 and J is TRBJ2-1, with D possibly matching TRBD2 (6 bases). V shed 1 base and J shed 3 bases, with 10 bases lying between them. This CDR3 is 15 amino acids long. Germline CDR1 is MDHEN and CDR2 is SYDVKM. The CDR3 reads CASSLSGSNYNEQFF. The CDR3 bases are TGTGCCAGCAGTTTATCCGGGAGTAACTACAATGAGCAGTTCTTC. The complete variable domain, with remaining parts taken from reference TRBV28 and TRBJ2-1, reads DVKVTQSSRYLVKRTGEKVFLECVQDMDHENMFWYRQDPGLGLRLIYFSYDVKMKEKGDIPEGYSVSREKKERFSLILESASTNQTSMYLCASSLSGSNYNEQFFGPGTRLTVL.

The DNA for the CDR3 is TGTGCCAGCAGCCCGGGGTCCATTGAGCAGTTCTTC. This sequence encodes CASSPGSIEQFF. V usage is TRBV2 and J usage is TRBJ2-1, with D perhaps TRBD2 (5 bases). V was cut by 6 bases and J by 9 bases, with 12 bases left in between. CDR1 is SNHLY and CDR2 is FYNNEI in the germline V gene. The CDR3 runs 12 residues.

This chain links TRBV6-1 with TRBJ2-1; no clear D gene. V gave up 7 bases and J gave up 8 bases, with 9 bases separating them. The germline V gene has CDR1 MNHNS and CDR2 SASEGT. The CDR3 has 11 amino acids. The CDR3 nucleotides read TGTGCCAGCACTCTGTATTATGAGCAGTTCTTC. It encodes CASTLYYEQFF.

A few counts support this clone. The CDR3 coding sequence is TGTGCCAGCAGCTTACAGGGGAGCACAGATACGCAGTATTTT. Its protein is CASSLQGSTDTQYF. The rearrangement links TRBV5-4 to TRBJ2-3, with 7 bases matching TRBD1. The trim removed 2 bases at V and 0 bases at J, leaving 0 bases unmatched. This CDR3 region has 14 residues. The germline CDR1 and CDR2 sequences are SGHNT and YYREEE (reference sequence).

This clone has only a few counts. The CDR3 coding sequence is TGTGCCATCAGTGAGTCAACTAGCAGCTTCTACGAGCAGTACTTC. It encodes CAISESTSSFYEQYF. The J gene is TRBJ2-7, the V gene TRBV10-3; the D gene is possibly TRBD2 (6 bases). The germline gives CDR1 ENHRY, CDR2 SYGVKD. This CDR3 comprises 15 residues. Trimming removed 0 bases from V and 3 bases from J, with 12 bases in between.

This clone appeared a single time. The chain recombines TRBV5-4 with TRBJ2-2, with 8 positions matching TRBD2. Trimming at V came to 4 bases and at J to 4 bases, leaving 12 bases not matched to a gene. The germline V gene encodes CDR1 SGHNT and CDR2 YYREEE (reference sequence). This CDR3 is built from 17 residues. In DNA form, the CDR3 reads TGTGCCAGCAGCCCCGCCGGGGGGGAGCGGGGCACCGGGGAGCTGTTTTTT. Translation gives CASSPAGGERGTGELFF.

In this sample, this clone turned up once. The V and J genes are TRBV5-4 and TRBJ1-2; D ambiguous. Germline values: CDR1 SGHNT, CDR2 YYREEE (reference sequence). The CDR3 is 13 amino acids. V gave up 3 bases and J gave up 6 bases, with 12 bases separating them. CDR3 in DNA: TGTGCCAGCAGCTCTCAAGGAGGTGATGGCTACACCTTC. This sequence encodes CASSSQGGDGYTF.

The V call is TRBV6-1, the J call TRBJ2-7; D possibly corresponds to TRBD1 (6 bases). Germline-derived CDR1 and CDR2 are MNHNS and SASEGT. The CDR3 covers 15 residues. Trimming cost V 2 bases and J 4 bases, with 15 bases left between them. CDR3 DNA: TGTGCCAGCAGTGAATCGTTCAGGGGTGGTTACGAGCAGTACTTC. Translating it yields CASSESFRGGYEQYF.

The CDR3 DNA reads as TGTGCCAGCTCACTTAGGGGACAGAACACTGAAGCTTTCTTT. Translation gives CASSLRGQNTEAFF. The rearrangement links TRBV18 to TRBJ1-1; D possibly corresponds to TRBD1 (6 bases). CDR1 is KGHSH, CDR2 LQKENI, per germline. Trimming stripped 4 bases from V and 1 base from J, with 10 bases between. The CDR3 runs 14 residues.

This rearrangement joins TRBV7-3 to TRBJ2-2, with D possibly matching TRBD2 (6 bases). V lost 1 base to trimming and J lost 5 bases, with 17 bases between them. The CDR3 runs to 17 residues. The germline V gene has CDR1 SGHTA and CDR2 FQGTGA. This chain's CDR3 is CASSLSRVGGGTGELFF. The CDR3 nucleotides read TGTGCCAGCAGCTTAAGTCGAGTGGGAGGCGGGACCGGGGAGCTGTTTTTT. Full variable domain (remainder filled in from reference TRBV7-3 and TRBJ2-2): GAGVSQTPSNKVTEKGKYVELRCDPISGHTALYWYRQSLGQGPEFLIYFQGTGAADDSGLPNDRFFAVRPEGSVSTLKIQRTERGDSAVYLCASSLSRVGGGTGELFFGEGSRLTVL.